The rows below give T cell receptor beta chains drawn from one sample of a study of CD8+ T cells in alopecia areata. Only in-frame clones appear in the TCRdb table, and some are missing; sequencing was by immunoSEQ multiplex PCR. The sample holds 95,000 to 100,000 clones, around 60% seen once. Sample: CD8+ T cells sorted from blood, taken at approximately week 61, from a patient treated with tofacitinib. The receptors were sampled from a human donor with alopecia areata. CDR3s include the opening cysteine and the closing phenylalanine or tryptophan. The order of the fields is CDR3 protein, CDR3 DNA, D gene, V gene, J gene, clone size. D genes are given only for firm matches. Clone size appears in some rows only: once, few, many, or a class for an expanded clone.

CASSVENSGPGDEQFF	TGTGCCAGCAGCGTAGAAAATAGCGGGCCCGGGGATGAGCAGTTCTTC	TRBD2	TRBV9	TRBJ2-1	NA
CASSPGTVSNQPQHF	TGTGCCAGCAGTCCGGGGACAGTTAGCAATCAGCCCCAGCATTTT	TRBD1	TRBV6-5	TRBJ1-5	NA
CASSVVRRYNEQFF	TGTGCCAGCAGCGTAGTCCGGCGATACAATGAGCAGTTCTTC	NA	TRBV9	TRBJ2-1	few
CSADSNYGYTF	TGCAGTGCCGACAGCAACTATGGCTACACCTTC	NA	TRBV20-1	TRBJ1-2	once
CASRAAGESLYNEQFF	TGTGCCAGTAGAGCCGCAGGGGAATCACTCTACAATGAGCAGTTCTTC	NA	TRBV19	TRBJ2-1	few
CASSSLDGGNTIYF	TGCGCCAGCAGCTCCCTGGACGGTGGAAACACCATATATTTT	NA	TRBV5-1	TRBJ1-3	NA
CASSRRDSGTDTQYF	TGCGCCAGCAGTCGACGGGACAGTGGCACAGATACGCAGTATTTT	TRBD1	TRBV4-1	TRBJ2-3	NA
CASSEAARGEAFF	TGTGCCAGCAGTGAAGCAGCCAGGGGGGAAGCTTTCTTT	TRBD1	TRBV2	TRBJ1-1	NA
CASSMGRVGETQYF	TGTGCCAGTAGTATGGGCAGGGTTGGAGAGACCCAGTACTTC	NA	TRBV19	TRBJ2-5	NA
CACRGATGELFF	TGTGCCTGCAGGGGGGCCACCGGGGAGCTGTTTTTT	NA	TRBV30	TRBJ2-2	NA
CALNRVTGELFF	TGTGCCCTAAACAGGGTCACCGGGGAGCTGTTTTTT	NA	TRBV30	TRBJ2-2	once
CAWSEGLLSF	TGTGCCTGGAGTGAGGGTCTCTTGTCCTTC	NA	TRBV30	TRBJ1-2	few
CAIPGQGFNEKLFF	TGTGCCATCCCGGGACAGGGCTTTAATGAAAAACTGTTTTTT	TRBD1	TRBV5-4	TRBJ1-4	NA
CSVVSSYEQYF	TGCAGCGTTGTAAGCTCCTACGAGCAGTACTTC	NA	TRBV29-1	TRBJ2-7	NA
CASSEVLREQYF	TGTGCCAGCAGTGAAGTCCTTCGCGAGCAGTACTTC	NA	TRBV2	TRBJ2-7	once
CAWSPVWGGQNEQFF	TGTGCCTGGAGCCCCGTTTGGGGGGGTCAGAATGAGCAGTTCTTC	TRBD2	TRBV30	TRBJ2-1	NA
CASSEETGDGKTRYF	TGTGCCAGCAGTGAGGAGACAGGGGATGGGAAGACCCGGTACTTC	TRBD1	TRBV25-1	TRBJ2-5	NA
CASSPSGTRSNSPLHF	TGTGCCAGCAGCCCATCCGGGACCCGAAGTAATTCACCCCTCCACTTT	NA	TRBV14	TRBJ1-6	once
CASSARVDTQYF	TGTGCCAGCAGCGCACGAGTCGATACGCAGTATTTT	NA	TRBV9	TRBJ2-3	NA
CASSYSAGEVAFF	TGTGCCAGCAGCTATTCGGCAGGCGAGGTAGCTTTCTTT	NA	TRBV7-6	TRBJ1-1	NA
CASGGAGGTEAFF	TGTGCCTCCGGGGGGGCTGGAGGCACTGAAGCTTTCTTT	NA	TRBV30	TRBJ1-1	NA
CAWSEGRAFF	TGTGCCTGGAGCGAAGGACGGGCTTTCTTT	NA	TRBV30	TRBJ1-1	NA
CAIRKTDIYGYTF	TGTGCCATCAGAAAGACAGACATATATGGCTACACCTTC	NA	TRBV10-3	TRBJ1-2	NA